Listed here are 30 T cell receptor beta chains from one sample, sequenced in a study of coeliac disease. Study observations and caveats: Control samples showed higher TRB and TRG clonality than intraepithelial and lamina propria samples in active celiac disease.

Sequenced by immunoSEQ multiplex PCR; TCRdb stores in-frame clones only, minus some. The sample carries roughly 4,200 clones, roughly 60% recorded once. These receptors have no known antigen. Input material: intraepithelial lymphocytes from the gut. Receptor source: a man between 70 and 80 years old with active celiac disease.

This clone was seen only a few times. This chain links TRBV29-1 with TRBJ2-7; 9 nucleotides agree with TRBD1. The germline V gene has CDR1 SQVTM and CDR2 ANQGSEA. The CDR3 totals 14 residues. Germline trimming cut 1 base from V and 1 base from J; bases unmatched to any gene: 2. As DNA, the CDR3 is TGCAGCGTTGAAGGACAGGGGGAGTCCTACGAGCAGTACTTC. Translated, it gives CSVEGQGESYEQYF.

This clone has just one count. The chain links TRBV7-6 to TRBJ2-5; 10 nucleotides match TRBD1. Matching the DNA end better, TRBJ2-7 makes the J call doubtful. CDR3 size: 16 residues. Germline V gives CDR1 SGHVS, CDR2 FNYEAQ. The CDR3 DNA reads TGTGCCAGCAGCTTAGCACCGGGACAGGGGACCTACGAGCAGTACTTC. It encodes CASSLAPGQGTYEQYF.

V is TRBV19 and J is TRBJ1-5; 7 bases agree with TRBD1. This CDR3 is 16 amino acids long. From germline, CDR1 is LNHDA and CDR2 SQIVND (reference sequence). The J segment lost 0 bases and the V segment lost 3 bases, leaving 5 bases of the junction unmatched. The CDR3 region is CASSIRDRYSNQPQHF. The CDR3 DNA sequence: TGTGCCAGTAGTATCCGGGACAGATATAGCAATCAGCCCCAGCATTTT.

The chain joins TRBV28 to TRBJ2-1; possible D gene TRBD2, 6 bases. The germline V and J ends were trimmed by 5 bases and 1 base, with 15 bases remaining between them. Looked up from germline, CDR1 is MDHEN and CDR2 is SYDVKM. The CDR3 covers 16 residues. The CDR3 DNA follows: TGTGCCAGCAGTAGACCGGGACTTAGATCCTACAATGAGCAGTTCTTC. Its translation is CASSRPGLRSYNEQFF. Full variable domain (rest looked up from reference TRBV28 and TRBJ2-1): DVKVTQSSRYLVKRTGEKVFLECVQDMDHENMFWYRQDPGLGLRLIYFSYDVKMKEKGDIPEGYSVSREKKERFSLILESASTNQTSMYLCASSRPGLRSYNEQFFGPGTRLTVL.

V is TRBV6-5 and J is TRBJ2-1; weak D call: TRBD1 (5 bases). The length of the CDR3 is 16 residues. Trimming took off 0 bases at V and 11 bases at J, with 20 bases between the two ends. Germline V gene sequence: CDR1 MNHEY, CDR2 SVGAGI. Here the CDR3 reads CASSYSLNLVQGQQFF. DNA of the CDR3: TGTGCCAGCAGTTACTCCCTAAACCTCGTTCAGGGTCAGCAGTTCTTC.

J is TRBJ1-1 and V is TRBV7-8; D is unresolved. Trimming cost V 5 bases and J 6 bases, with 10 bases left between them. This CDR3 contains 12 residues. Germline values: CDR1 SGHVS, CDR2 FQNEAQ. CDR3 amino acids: CASSDESAEAFF. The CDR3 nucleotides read TGTGCCAGCAGCGACGAAAGCGCTGAAGCTTTCTTT.

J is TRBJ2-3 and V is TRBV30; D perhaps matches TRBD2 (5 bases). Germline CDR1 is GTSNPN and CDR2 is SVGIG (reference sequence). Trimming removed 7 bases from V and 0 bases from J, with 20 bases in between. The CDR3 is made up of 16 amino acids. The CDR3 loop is CASSPGVGSSTDTQYF. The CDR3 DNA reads TGTGCCTCCTCCCCCGGGGTAGGGTCGAGCACAGATACGCAGTATTTT. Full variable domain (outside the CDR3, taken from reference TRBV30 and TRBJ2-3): SQTIHQWPATLVQPVGSPLSLECTVEGTSNPNLYWYRQAAGRGLQLLFYSVGIGQISSEVPQNLSASRPQDRQFILSSKKLLLSDSGFYLCASSPGVGSSTDTQYFGPGTRLTVL.

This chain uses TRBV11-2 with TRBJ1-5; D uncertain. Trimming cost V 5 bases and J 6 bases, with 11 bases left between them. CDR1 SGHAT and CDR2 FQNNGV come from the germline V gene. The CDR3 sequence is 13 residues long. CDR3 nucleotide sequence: TGTGCCAGCAGCGTGGGCTGGGTTCAGCCCCAGCATTTT. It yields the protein CASSVGWVQPQHF.

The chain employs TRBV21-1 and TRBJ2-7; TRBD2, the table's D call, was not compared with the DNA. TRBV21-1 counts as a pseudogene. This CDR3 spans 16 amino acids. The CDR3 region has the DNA TGTGCCAGCACCAGGTTACTAGCGGGAGTATCGGGGGAGCAGTACTTC. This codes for CASTRLLAGVSGEQYF.

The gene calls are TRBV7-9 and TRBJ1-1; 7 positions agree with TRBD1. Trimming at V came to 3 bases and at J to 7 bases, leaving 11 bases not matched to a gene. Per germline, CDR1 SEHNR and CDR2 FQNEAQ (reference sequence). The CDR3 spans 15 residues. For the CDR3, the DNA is TGTGCCAGCAGCTTGACAGGGCTAATGGTGGGTGAAGCTTTCTTT. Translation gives CASSLTGLMVGEAFF.

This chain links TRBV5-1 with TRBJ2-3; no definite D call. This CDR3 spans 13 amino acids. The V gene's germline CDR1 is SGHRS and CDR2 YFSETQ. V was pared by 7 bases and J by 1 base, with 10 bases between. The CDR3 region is CASGQLRTDTQYF. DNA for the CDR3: TGCGCCAGCGGGCAGCTCCGCACAGATACGCAGTATTTT. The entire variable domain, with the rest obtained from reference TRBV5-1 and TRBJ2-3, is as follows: KAGVTQTPRYLIKTRGQQVTLSCSPISGHRSVSWYQQTPGQGLQFLFEYFSETQRNKGNFPGRFSGRQFSNSRSEMNVSTLELGDSALYLCASGQLRTDTQYFGPGTRLTVL.

The CDR3 coding sequence is TGTGCCAGCAGTGAAACCTCGACAGGATACTATGGCTACACCTTC. This sequence encodes CASSETSTGYYGYTF. V gene TRBV27 combines with J gene TRBJ1-2; a weak D match, TRBD1 (6 bases). Per germline, CDR1 MNHEY and CDR2 SMNVEV (reference sequence). Trimming pared 5 bases from V and 3 bases from J, leaving 16 bases between. The CDR3 contains 15 residues.

This CDR3 is CASSLPGQGAIQYF. The CDR3 coding sequence is TGTGCCAGCAGCCTACCGGGACAGGGAGCCATTCAGTACTTC. The chain uses TRBV7-6 and TRBJ2-4; TRBD1 matches 9 bases. The CDR3 extends over 14 amino acids. Germline V gene lookup returns CDR1 SGHVS and CDR2 FNYEAQ. Unmatched junction bases numbered 8, after V lost 5 bases and J lost 9 bases.

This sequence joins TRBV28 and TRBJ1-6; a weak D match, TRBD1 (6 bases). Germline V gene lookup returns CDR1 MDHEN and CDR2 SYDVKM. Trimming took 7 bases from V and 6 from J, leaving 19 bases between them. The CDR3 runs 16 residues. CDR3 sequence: CASTLTRQVVNSPLHF. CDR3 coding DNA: TGTGCCAGCACCCTCACTAGACAGGTTGTTAATTCACCCCTCCACTTT.

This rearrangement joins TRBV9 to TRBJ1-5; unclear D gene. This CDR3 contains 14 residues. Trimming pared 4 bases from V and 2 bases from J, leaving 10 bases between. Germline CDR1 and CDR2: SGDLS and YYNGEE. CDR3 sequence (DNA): TGTGCCAGCAGCCGGACGGGAGGCAATCAGCCCCAGCATTTT. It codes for CASSRTGGNQPQHF.

In DNA, the CDR3 is TGCGCCAGCAGCTTGGCTGTGGGGAGCGAAAAACTGTTTTTT. The encoded protein is CASSLAVGSEKLFF. The chain couples TRBV5-1 to TRBJ1-4; D is unclear. CDR3 length: 14 amino acids. Germline V gene sequence: CDR1 SGHRS, CDR2 YFSETQ. Trimming stripped 0 bases from V and 8 bases from J, with 11 bases between.

The CDR3 protein is CASGKKGQSWASSYNEQFF. The CDR3 bases are TGTGCCAGTGGGAAGAAGGGACAGTCTTGGGCAAGCTCCTACAATGAGCAGTTCTTC. This chain joins TRBV19 and TRBJ2-1; 7 positions agree with TRBD1. V shed 8 bases, J shed 0 bases, and the junction held 19 bases outside the gene matches. Germline V CDR1 and CDR2: LNHDA, SQIVND (reference sequence). This CDR3 spans 19 amino acids.

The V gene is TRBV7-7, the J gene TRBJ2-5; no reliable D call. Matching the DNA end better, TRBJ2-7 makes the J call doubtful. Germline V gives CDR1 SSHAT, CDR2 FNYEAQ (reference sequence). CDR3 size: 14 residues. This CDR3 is CASSPQLESYEQYF. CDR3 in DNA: TGTGCCAGCAGCCCTCAGCTAGAATCCTACGAGCAGTACTTC.

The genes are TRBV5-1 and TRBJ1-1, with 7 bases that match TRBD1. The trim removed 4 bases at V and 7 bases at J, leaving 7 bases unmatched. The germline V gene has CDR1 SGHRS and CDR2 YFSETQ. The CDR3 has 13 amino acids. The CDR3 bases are TGCGCCAGCAGCAGCACAGGGGCGGGTGAAGCTTTCTTT. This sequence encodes CASSSTGAGEAFF.

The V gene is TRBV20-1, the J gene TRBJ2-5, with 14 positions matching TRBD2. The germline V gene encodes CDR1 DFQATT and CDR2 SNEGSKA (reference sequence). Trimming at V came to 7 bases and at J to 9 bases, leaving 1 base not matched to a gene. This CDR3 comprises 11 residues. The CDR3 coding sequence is TGCAGTGGGACTAGCGGGAGGTCCCAGTACTTC. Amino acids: CSGTSGRSQYF.

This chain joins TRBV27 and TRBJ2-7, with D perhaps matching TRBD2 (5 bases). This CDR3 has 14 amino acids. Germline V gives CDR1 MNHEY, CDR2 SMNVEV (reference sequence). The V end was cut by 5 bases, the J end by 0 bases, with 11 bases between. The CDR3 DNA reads TGTGCCAGCAGTACTAGAGAAGCCTCCTACGAGCAGTACTTC. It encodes CASSTREASYEQYF.

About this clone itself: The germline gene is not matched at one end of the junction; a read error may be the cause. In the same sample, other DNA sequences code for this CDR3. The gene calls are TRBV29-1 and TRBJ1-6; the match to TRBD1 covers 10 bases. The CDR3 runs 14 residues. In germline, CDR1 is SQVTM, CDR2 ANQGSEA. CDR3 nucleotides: TGCAGCGTGAAGACAGGGGGCGGCAATTCCCCCCTCCACTTT. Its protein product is CSVKTGGGNSPLHF.

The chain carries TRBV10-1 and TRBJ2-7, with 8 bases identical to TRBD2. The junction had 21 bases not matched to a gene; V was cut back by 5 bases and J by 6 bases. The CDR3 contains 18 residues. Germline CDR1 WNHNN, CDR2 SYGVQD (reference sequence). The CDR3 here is CASSRNPLRSGSRSEQYF. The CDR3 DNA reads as TGCGCCAGCAGTCGAAACCCCCTGCGGAGCGGGAGTAGAAGCGAGCAGTACTTC.

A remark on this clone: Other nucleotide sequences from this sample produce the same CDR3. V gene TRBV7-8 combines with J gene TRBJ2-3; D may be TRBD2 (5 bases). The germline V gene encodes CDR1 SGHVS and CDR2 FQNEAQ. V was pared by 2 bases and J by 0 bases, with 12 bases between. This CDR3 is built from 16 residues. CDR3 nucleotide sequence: TGTGCCAGCAGCTTAACCGGGATGGCCAGCACAGATACGCAGTATTTT. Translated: CASSLTGMASTDTQYF.

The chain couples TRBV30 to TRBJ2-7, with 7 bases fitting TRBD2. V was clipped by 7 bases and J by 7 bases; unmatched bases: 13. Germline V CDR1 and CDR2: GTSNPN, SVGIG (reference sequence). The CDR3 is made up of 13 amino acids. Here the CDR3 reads CASLRGGTEEQYF. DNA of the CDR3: TGTGCCTCCCTCCGGGGAGGGACTGAAGAGCAGTACTTC.

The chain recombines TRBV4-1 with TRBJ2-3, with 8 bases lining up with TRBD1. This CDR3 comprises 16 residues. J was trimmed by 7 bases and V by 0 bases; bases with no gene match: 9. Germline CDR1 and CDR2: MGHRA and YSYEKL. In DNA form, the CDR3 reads TGCGCCAGCAGCCAAGAAGGACAGGGAGGCAGAAATACGCAGTATTTT. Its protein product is CASSQEGQGGRNTQYF.

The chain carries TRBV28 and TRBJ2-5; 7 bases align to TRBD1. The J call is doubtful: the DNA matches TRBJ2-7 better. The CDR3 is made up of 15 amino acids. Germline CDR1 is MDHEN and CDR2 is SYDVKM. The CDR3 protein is CASSSRTGPPYEQYF. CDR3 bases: TGTGCCAGCAGTTCCCGGACAGGACCACCCTACGAGCAGTACTTC.

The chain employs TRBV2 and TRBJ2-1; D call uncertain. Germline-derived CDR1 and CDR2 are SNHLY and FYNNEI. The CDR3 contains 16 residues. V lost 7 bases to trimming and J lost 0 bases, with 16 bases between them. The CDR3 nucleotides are TGTGCCAGCACAGGCCAACTTCAATCCTCCTACAATGAGCAGTTCTTC. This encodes CASTGQLQSSYNEQFF.

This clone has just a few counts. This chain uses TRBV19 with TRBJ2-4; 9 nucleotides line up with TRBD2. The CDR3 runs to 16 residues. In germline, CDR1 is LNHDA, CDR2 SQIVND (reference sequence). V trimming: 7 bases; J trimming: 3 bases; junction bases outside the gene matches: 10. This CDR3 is CASNTLAGSFKNIQYF. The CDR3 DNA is TGTGCCAGTAACACACTAGCGGGCTCTTTCAAAAACATTCAGTACTTC.

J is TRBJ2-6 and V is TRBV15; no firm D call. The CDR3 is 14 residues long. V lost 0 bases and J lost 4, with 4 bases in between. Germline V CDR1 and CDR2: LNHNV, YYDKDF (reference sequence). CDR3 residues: CATSRDRGANVLTF. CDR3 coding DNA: TGTGCCACCAGCAGAGATCGGGGGGCCAACGTCCTGACTTTC.